The 9 T cell receptor beta chains below come from one sample, sequenced in a study of technical replicates of blood from several donors. Sequenced by immunoSEQ multiplex PCR; TCRdb stores in-frame clones only, minus some. The table records around 100,000 clones, about 95% of them present only once. Material: T cells isolated from PBMCs. The receptor source for this set is a human donor in good health.

The gene calls are TRBV28 and TRBJ2-6; 8 positions agree with TRBD1. The trim removed 6 bases at V and 2 bases at J, leaving 3 bases unmatched. Germline CDR1 MDHEN, CDR2 SYDVKM. CDR3 length equals 15 residues. The CDR3 DNA reads TGTGCCAGCAGACAGGGGGTCGCTGGGGCCAACGTCCTGACTTTC. This sequence encodes CASRQGVAGANVLTF.

This chain connects TRBV2 to TRBJ1-3; D is undetermined. Trimming took 10 bases from V and 2 from J, leaving 9 bases between them. Per the germline V gene, CDR1 is SNHLY and CDR2 is FYNNEI. The CDR3 is 12 residues long. CDR3 region: CATLGAGNTIYF. CDR3 sequence (DNA): TGTGCCACCCTAGGTGCTGGAAACACCATATATTTT.

The V gene is TRBV6-1, the J gene TRBJ2-5; 10 nucleotides match TRBD2. Germline-derived CDR1 and CDR2 are MNHNS and SASEGT. CDR3 length equals 18 residues. Losses at the gene ends were 1 base for V and 2 bases for J; bases not matched to a gene: 10. CDR3 loop: CASSEVLAGEGEQETQYF. In nucleotides, the CDR3 is TGTGCCAGCAGTGAAGTTCTAGCGGGAGAAGGAGAGCAAGAGACCCAGTACTTC.

Here the CDR3 DNA reads TGTGCCAGCAGTCGGGACAGGAGCTACACCTTC. It codes for CASSRDRSYTF. This sequence joins TRBV6-1 and TRBJ1-2; 8 nucleotides line up with TRBD1. The V gene's germline CDR1 is MNHNS and CDR2 SASEGT. V gave up 5 bases and J gave up 9 bases; unmatched junction bases: 2. The CDR3 length is 11 residues.

The V gene is TRBV5-1, the J gene TRBJ1-1; D possibly corresponds to TRBD1 (6 bases). This CDR3 region has 16 residues. V was cut by 1 base and J by 3 bases, with 16 bases left in between. Germline assignment: CDR1 SGHRS and CDR2 YFSETQ. In nucleotides, the CDR3 is TGCGCCAGCAGCTTGCAGGGAGGGGGATCCTACACTGAAGCTTTCTTT. It specifies CASSLQGGGSYTEAFF. Combining the CDR3 with reference TRBV5-1 and TRBJ1-1 gives the whole variable domain KAGVTQTPRYLIKTRGQQVTLSCSPISGHRSVSWYQQTPGQGLQFLFEYFSETQRNKGNFPGRFSGRQFSNSRSEMNVSTLELGDSALYLCASSLQGGGSYTEAFFGQGTRLTVV.

The rearrangement uses TRBV27 and TRBJ2-7; the D gene is possibly TRBD2 (7 bases). Germline V gene sequence: CDR1 MNHEY, CDR2 SMNVEV (reference sequence). V lost 3 bases, J lost 3 bases, and 12 bases lay in between. CDR3 length equals 14 residues. In nucleotides, the CDR3 is TGTGCCAGCAGTTTCGGAGGGGGGGTCTACGAGCAGTACTTC. It encodes CASSFGGGVYEQYF.

The rearrangement uses TRBV28 and TRBJ1-2; possible D gene TRBD1, 5 bases. Deletions cut 5 bases from V and 4 bases from J, with 14 bases between. This CDR3 region has 14 residues. Per the germline V gene, CDR1 is MDHEN and CDR2 is SYDVKM. As DNA, the CDR3 is TGTGCCAGCAGTACGACTCGACAGCTCTATGGCTACACCTTC. Residues: CASSTTRQLYGYTF.

The sample holds one count of this clone. The rearrangement joins TRBV27 to TRBJ1-2, with D possibly being TRBD1 (6 bases). V was cut by 2 bases and J by 5 bases, with 9 bases left in between. The V gene's germline CDR1 is MNHEY and CDR2 SMNVEV (reference sequence). The CDR3 loop spans 13 amino acids. The DNA for the CDR3 is TGTGCCAGCAGTTTAGGGGGGGCGTATGGCTACACCTTC. Translated, it gives CASSLGGAYGYTF.

The chain combines TRBV28 with TRBJ2-1; TRBD1 aligns across 11 bases. Germline CDR1 MDHEN, CDR2 SYDVKM. This CDR3 is 16 amino acids long. V gave up 3 bases and J gave up 4 bases; unmatched junction bases: 5. The CDR3 here is CASSFAGTGGYNEQFF. The DNA for the CDR3 is TGTGCCAGCAGTTTCGCCGGGACAGGGGGTTACAATGAGCAGTTCTTC.